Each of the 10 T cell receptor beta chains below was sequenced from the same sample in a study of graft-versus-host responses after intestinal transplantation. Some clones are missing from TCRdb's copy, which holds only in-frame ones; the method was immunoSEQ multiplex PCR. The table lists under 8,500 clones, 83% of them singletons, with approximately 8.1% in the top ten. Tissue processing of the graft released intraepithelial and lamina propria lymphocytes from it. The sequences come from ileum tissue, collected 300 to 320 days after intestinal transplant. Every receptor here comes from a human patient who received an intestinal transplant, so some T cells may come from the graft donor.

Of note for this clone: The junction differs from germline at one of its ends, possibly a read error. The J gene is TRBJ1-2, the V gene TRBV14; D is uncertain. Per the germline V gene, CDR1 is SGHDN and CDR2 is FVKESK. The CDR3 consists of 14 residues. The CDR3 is CASSQDNGAQFESF. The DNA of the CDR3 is TGTGCCAGCAGCCAAGATAACGGAGCCCAATTCGAGTCCTTC.

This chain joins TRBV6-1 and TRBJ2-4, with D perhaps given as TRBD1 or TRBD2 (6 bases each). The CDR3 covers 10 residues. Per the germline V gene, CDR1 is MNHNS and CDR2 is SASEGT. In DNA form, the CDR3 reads TGTGCGGGGGGCCAAAACATTCAGTACTTC. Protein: CAGGQNIQYF.

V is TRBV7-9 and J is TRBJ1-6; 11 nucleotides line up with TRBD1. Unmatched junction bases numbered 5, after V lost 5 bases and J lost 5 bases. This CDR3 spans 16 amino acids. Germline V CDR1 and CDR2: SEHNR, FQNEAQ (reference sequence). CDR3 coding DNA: TGTGCCAGCAGCGGCCGGGACAGGGGGAATAATTCACCCCTCCACTTT. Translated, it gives CASSGRDRGNNSPLHF.

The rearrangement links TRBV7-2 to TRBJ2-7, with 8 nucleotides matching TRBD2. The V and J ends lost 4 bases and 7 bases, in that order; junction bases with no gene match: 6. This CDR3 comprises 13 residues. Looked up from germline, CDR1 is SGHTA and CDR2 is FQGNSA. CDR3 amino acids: CASSSEREREQYF. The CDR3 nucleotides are TGTGCCAGCAGCTCGGAGCGGGAGCGGGAGCAGTACTTC.

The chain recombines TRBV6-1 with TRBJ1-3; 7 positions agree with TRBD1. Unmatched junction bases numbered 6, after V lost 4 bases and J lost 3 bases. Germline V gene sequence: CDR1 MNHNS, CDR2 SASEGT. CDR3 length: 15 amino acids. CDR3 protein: CASSARQGHGNTIYF. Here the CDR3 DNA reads TGTGCCAGCAGTGCTAGACAGGGTCATGGAAACACCATATATTTT.

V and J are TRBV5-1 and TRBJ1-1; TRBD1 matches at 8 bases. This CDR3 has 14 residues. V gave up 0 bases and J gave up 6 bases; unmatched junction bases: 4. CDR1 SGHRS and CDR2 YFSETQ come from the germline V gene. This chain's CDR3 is CASSLDRGKAEAFF. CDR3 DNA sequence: TGCGCCAGCAGCTTGGACAGGGGGAAGGCTGAAGCTTTCTTT.

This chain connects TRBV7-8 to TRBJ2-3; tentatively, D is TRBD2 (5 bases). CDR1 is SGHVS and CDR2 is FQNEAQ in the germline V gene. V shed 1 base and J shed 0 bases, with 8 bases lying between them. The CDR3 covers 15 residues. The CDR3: CASSLGRPSTDTQYF. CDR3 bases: TGTGCCAGCAGCTTAGGGAGGCCTAGCACAGATACGCAGTATTTT.

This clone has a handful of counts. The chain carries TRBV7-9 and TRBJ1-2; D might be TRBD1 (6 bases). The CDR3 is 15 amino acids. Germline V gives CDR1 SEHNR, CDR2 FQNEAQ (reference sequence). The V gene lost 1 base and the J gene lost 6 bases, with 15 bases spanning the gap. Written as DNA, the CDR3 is TGTGCCAGCAGCTTAGAAACCGCAGGGGTGAATGGCTACACCTTC. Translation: CASSLETAGVNGYTF.

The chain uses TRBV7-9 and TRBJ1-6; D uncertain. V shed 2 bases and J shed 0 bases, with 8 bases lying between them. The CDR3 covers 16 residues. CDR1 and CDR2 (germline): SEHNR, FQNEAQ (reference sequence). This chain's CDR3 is CASSLRLISYNSPLHF. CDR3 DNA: TGTGCCAGCAGCTTACGTCTTATCTCCTATAATTCACCCCTCCACTTT.

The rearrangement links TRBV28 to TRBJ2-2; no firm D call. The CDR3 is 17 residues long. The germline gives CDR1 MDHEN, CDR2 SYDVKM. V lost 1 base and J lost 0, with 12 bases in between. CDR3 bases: TGTGCCAGCAGTTTATTGGTAGCAGGAACGAACACCGGGGAGCTGTTTTTT. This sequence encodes CASSLLVAGTNTGELFF.